A selection of T cell receptor beta chains follows, all from one sample in a study of regulatory T cells in long-lasting Graves disease. TCRdb recomputed calls from the multiplex PCR reads with MiXCR, one row per CDR3 protein. The data contain roughly 360,000 distinct CDR3 sequences, more than 20% of them singletons. The starting material was peripheral blood mononuclear cells (PBMCs), obtained when the disease was refractory, from a patient treated with antithyroid drugs. These receptors originate from a woman in her thirties or forties with Graves disease. Both conserved end residues are part of each CDR3. For some rows the clone size is stated as once, few or many, or as a class when expanded; others skip it.

v_call,j_call,clone_size,cdr3_aa
TRBV28,TRBJ2-2,many,CASRIPGPKTGELFF
TRBV30,TRBJ1-6,NA,CAWSSTGQNSPLHF
TRBV28,TRBJ2-7,many,CASTDGGKHEQYF
TRBV6-1,TRBJ2-4,NA,CASSDLAGGSKNIQYF
TRBV9,TRBJ2-1,NA,CASIVGGTGEQFF
TRBV12-5,TRBJ1-2,NA,CASGSVPGAGFSGYTF
TRBV30,TRBJ2-2,few,CAWTPSAGELFF
TRBV2,TRBJ2-3,few,CAIRLGPPGTDTQYF
TRBV19,TRBJ2-2,NA,CASTTSGNTGELFF
TRBV28,TRBJ2-7,many,CASSPWTGSYEQYF
TRBV12-3/TRBV12-4,TRBJ1-2,many,CASSSGNGYTF
TRBV19,TRBJ1-5,NA,CASSKGGFNQPQHF
TRBV20-1,TRBJ2-3,NA,CSAPGTGSTDTQYF
TRBV5-4,TRBJ2-7,NA,CASSLVGQDYEQYF
TRBV6-1,TRBJ2-5,many,CASSRGATSGRSQETQYF
TRBV20-1,TRBJ2-5,many,CSPIGTSGSGRETQYF
TRBV28,TRBJ1-5,many,CASRPPLGHQPQHF
TRBV2,TRBJ1-1,many,CASSDPGQGRAFF
TRBV9,TRBJ2-5,NA,CASAPGFQETQYF
TRBV19,TRBJ1-5,many,CASTTAATLRFSQPQHF
TRBV20-1,TRBJ2-7,few,CSASQGFGDEQYF
TRBV19,TRBJ2-2,few,CASRQGAHTGELFF
TRBV9,TRBJ1-4,NA,CASSVWGGPNEKLFF
TRBV28,TRBJ2-7,many,CASSFRTSGRGSVYEQYF